This is a list of T cell receptor beta chains from one sample in a study of T cell responses to AZD1222 COVID-19 vaccine. Assay used: immunoSEQ multiplex PCR; TCRdb lists only in-frame clones, some missing. The data contain some 99,000 clones, roughly 90% of them seen just once; the ten biggest clones take up 13%. The sequenced sample was peripheral blood, obtained on day 0 of MenACWY control vaccination. The receptors originated from an adult in good health. The CDR3 runs from the conserved cysteine through the conserved F or W. Each record gives: V gene, D gene, clone size, J gene, CDR3 DNA, CDR3 protein. The D gene is left open where the match is weak. Some rows have no size entry. The others give once, few or many, or a class for an expanded clone.

TRBV7-2,NA,NA,TRBJ2-7,TGTGCCAGCAGCTTTAGTGGGACTGCCCCTCCCTACGAGCAGTACTTC,CASSFSGTAPPYEQYF
TRBV6-5,NA,NA,TRBJ1-2,TGTGCCAGCAGCTACCAGGGTTATAATGGCTACACCTTC,CASSYQGYNGYTF
TRBV7-9,TRBD1,NA,TRBJ1-2,TGTGCCAGCAGCATACGGCCCGGGACAGGGACGTCTACTAACTATGGCTACACCTTC,CASSIRPGTGTSTNYGYTF
TRBV11-2,NA,NA,TRBJ2-7,TGTGCCAGCAGCTCACCAGTCTTAGACGAGCAGTACTTC,CASSSPVLDEQYF
TRBV18,TRBD1,NA,TRBJ1-1,TGTGCCAGCTCGGCAGGGGGGGACACTGAAGCTTTCTTT,CASSAGGDTEAFF
TRBV3-1/TRBV3-2,NA,NA,TRBJ2-7,TGTGCCAGCAGCCAAGGGGACTCGCCTAGCTCCTACGAGCAGTACTTC,CASSQGDSPSSYEQYF
TRBV28,TRBD1,NA,TRBJ1-1,TGTGCCAGCAGTCCACCACAGGGGTTAAACACTGAAGCTTTCTTT,CASSPPQGLNTEAFF
TRBV19,NA,NA,TRBJ2-2,TGTGCCAGTAGTATACAAGTAAACACCGGGGAGCTGTTTTTT,CASSIQVNTGELFF
TRBV5-1,NA,NA,TRBJ1-1,TGCGCCAGCAGCTTGTTTATGAACACTGAAGCTTTCTTT,CASSLFMNTEAFF
TRBV28,TRBD1,few,TRBJ2-5,TGTGCCAGCAGTTCCCCGGACAGGGCAGAGACCCAGTACTTC,CASSSPDRAETQYF
TRBV7-9,NA,NA,TRBJ2-1,TGTGCCAGCAGCTTAGCGCAGGGCACCTACAATGAGCAGTTCTTC,CASSLAQGTYNEQFF
TRBV5-1,NA,once,TRBJ1-4,TGCGCCAGCACGGAAGAGGGAGGGTCGACTAATGAAAAACTGTTTTTT,CASTEEGGSTNEKLFF
TRBV2,TRBD1,NA,TRBJ1-2,TGTGCCAGCGGTCCGGGACAGGGGTATGGCTACACCTTC,CASGPGQGYGYTF
TRBV15,TRBD1,few,TRBJ1-1,TGTGCCACCAGCAGGCAGGGGGGGACTGAAGCTTTCTTT,CATSRQGGTEAFF
TRBV6-5,TRBD2,NA,TRBJ2-3,TGTGCCAGCAGCCCCACAGCGGGAGCGACAGATACGCAGTATTTT,CASSPTAGATDTQYF
TRBV28,NA,NA,TRBJ1-1,TGTGCCAGCTTAGGCAGCTTGACGGCTGAAGCTTTCTTT,CASLGSLTAEAFF
TRBV6-5,NA,NA,TRBJ2-7,TGTGCCAGCAAACCCCGTGGCGATCCCTACGAGCAGTACTTC,CASKPRGDPYEQYF
TRBV12-3/TRBV12-4,NA,NA,TRBJ2-1,TGTGCCAGCACCATAGACACCTACAATGAGCAGTTCTTC,CASTIDTYNEQFF
TRBV28,TRBD1,NA,TRBJ1-1,TGTGCCAGCAGTGTGGACAGGGTAGACACTGAAGCTTTCTTT,CASSVDRVDTEAFF
TRBV9,NA,NA,TRBJ2-1,TGTGCCAGCAGCGTAGTAGCCCCCCTAGCGAGCTCCTACAATGAGCAGTTCTTC,CASSVVAPLASSYNEQFF
TRBV28,NA,few,TRBJ1-1,TGTGCCAGCAGCCTGCGGGGGAACACTGAAGCTTTCTTT,CASSLRGNTEAFF
TRBV6-2/TRBV6-3,NA,NA,TRBJ1-5,TGTGCCAGCAGTTATACAGCAAATCAGCCCCAGCATTTT,CASSYTANQPQHF
TRBV7-9,TRBD1,NA,TRBJ1-1,TGTGCCAGCAGCCCCGGGACAGGGATTAGGAGCACTGAAGCTTTCTTT,CASSPGTGIRSTEAFF
TRBV4-3,NA,NA,TRBJ2-7,TGCGCCAGCAGCCAAGGGTTGGGTCAGGGGGGGCGCGAGCAGTACTTC,CASSQGLGQGGREQYF